This T cell receptor beta chain was documented in a study of technical replicates of blood from a few donors. The method was immunoSEQ multiplex PCR; TCRdb's version includes in-frame clones alone and lacks a portion of them. The repertoire holds approximately 79,000 clones, just under 95% seen once, with approximately 0.25% in the top ten. The CDR3 covers 15 residues. Germline values: CDR1 SGHDT, CDR2 YYEEEE. V was trimmed by 5 bases and J by 4 bases, leaving 15 bases between them. V usage is TRBV5-6 and J usage is TRBJ1-4; D is possibly TRBD1 (5 bases). The TCR sequence derives from a human donor in good health. Sequencing was performed on T cells isolated from PBMCs. The DNA for the CDR3 is TGTGCCAGCAGTGAGGCGGGACGGATTAATGAAAAACTGTTTTTT. The encoded protein is CASSEAGRINEKLFF.